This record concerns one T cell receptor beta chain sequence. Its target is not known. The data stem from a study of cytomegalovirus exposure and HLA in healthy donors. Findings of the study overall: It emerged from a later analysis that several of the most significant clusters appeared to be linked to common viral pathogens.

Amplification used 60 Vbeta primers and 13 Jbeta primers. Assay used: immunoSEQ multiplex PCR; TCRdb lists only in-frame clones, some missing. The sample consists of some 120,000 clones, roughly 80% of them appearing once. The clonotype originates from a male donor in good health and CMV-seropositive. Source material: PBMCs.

The CDR3 loop reads CASSLTLAGGRDTQYF. The CDR3, as DNA: TGTGCCAGCAGCTTGACCCTAGCGGGAGGAAGGGATACGCAGTATTTT. This rearrangement joins TRBV5-5 to TRBJ2-3; 11 nucleotides line up with TRBD2. The germline V gene has CDR1 SGHKS and CDR2 YYEKEE (reference sequence). This CDR3 spans 16 amino acids. With V trimmed by 1 base and J by 6 bases, 7 bases remained unmatched.